This T cell receptor beta chain was obtained from a study of T-cell memory formation after mild COVID-19. A single record per CDR3 protein comes from TCRdb applying MiXCR to the 5' RACE reads. The table shows around 200,000 distinct CDR3 sequences, with 7.5% to 10% occurring only once. This clonotype was counted only a few times. With 4 bases removed from V and 5 bases from J, the gap between germline ends came to 17 bases. Germline-derived CDR1 and CDR2 are MNHEY and SVGEGT. CDR3 size: 15 residues. The origin of this receptor is a man younger than 35 who had mild COVID-19 (a few samples of this study predate the infection). Cell type and time point are not known. The V gene is TRBV6-2 or TRBV6-3, the J gene TRBJ2-5, with D possibly TRBD2 on 6 matching bases. Sequencing was performed on PBMCs or a T cell subset sorted from them (not recorded which). CDR3 sequence: CASSSSGLPRETQYF. In DNA form, the CDR3 reads TGTGCCAGCAGTTCCTCGGGACTCCCCAGGGAGACCCAGTACTTC.